The rows below give T cell receptor beta chains drawn from one sample of a study of T cell repertoires in cytomegalovirus infection. TCRdb passed the reads through MiXCR, listing each CDR3 protein once. The table lists about 770,000 distinct CDR3 sequences, approximately 32% of them singletons. Their recognized antigens are unknown. Sample: cultured CD8+ T cells from PBMCs, taken from culture after CMV antigen stimulation. These TCRs come from a human donor in good health (CMV status not recorded). Some clones in this sample may be carry-over from other donors' samples. CDR3s include the opening cysteine and the closing phenylalanine or tryptophan. A D gene is named only where the DNA matches it firmly. Rows give clone size only sometimes, using once, few, many, or a class for an expanded clone.

D gene: NA
J gene: TRBJ2-7
V gene: TRBV10-3
clone size: NA
CDR3 DNA: TGTGCCATCAGTGAATTGGGACTAGACAGGGGGTACGAGCAGTACTTC
CDR3 protein: CAISELGLDRGYEQYF

D gene: NA
J gene: TRBJ2-4
V gene: TRBV10-3
clone size: NA
CDR3 DNA: TGTGCCATCAGTGAGTCCGGTGGGGACATTCAGTACTTC
CDR3 protein: CAISESGGDIQYF

D gene: NA
J gene: TRBJ1-6
V gene: TRBV4-3
clone size: NA
CDR3 DNA: TGCGCCAGCAGACCGGACTGGGGAGACCCCTATAATTCACCCCGCCACTTT
CDR3 protein: CASRPDWGDPYNSPRHF

D gene: TRBD1
J gene: TRBJ1-2
V gene: TRBV10-3
clone size: NA
CDR3 DNA: TGTGCCATCAGTGTCTTCACAGGGGGTGGCTATGGCTACACCTTC
CDR3 protein: CAISVFTGGGYGYTF

D gene: NA
J gene: TRBJ2-1
V gene: TRBV7-6
clone size: many
CDR3 DNA: TGTGCCAGCAGCTCGACCTATTCCTACAATGAGCAGTTCTTC
CDR3 protein: CASSSTYSYNEQFF

D gene: TRBD1
J gene: TRBJ2-3
V gene: TRBV3-1
clone size: NA
CDR3 DNA: TGTGCCAGCAGCCAAGTCCGGGACAGGGGAAGCACAGATACGCAGTATTTT
CDR3 protein: CASSQVRDRGSTDTQYF

D gene: NA
J gene: TRBJ1-5
V gene: TRBV6-1
clone size: few
CDR3 DNA: TGTGCCAGCAGTGAAGAGGGAGGGGGCAATCAGCCCCAGCATTTT
CDR3 protein: CASSEEGGGNQPQHF

D gene: NA
J gene: TRBJ1-1
V gene: TRBV7-6
clone size: few
CDR3 DNA: TGTGCCAGCAGCCGTTACTCGGGGGTGAACACTGAAGCTTTCTTT
CDR3 protein: CASSRYSGVNTEAFF

D gene: NA
J gene: TRBJ1-3
V gene: TRBV12-3/TRBV12-4
clone size: NA
CDR3 DNA: TGTGCCAGCACCGGGCCCGGAGGAAACACCATATATTTT
CDR3 protein: CASTGPGGNTIYF

D gene: NA
J gene: TRBJ1-1
V gene: TRBV15
clone size: NA
CDR3 DNA: TGTGCCACCAGCAGGCGATCGGGGCGTGGGTACACTGAAGCTTTCTTT
CDR3 protein: CATSRRSGRGYTEAFF

D gene: TRBD1
J gene: TRBJ1-2
V gene: TRBV7-9
clone size: NA
CDR3 DNA: TGTGCCAGCAGCACCGACAGGGGGGTTTCTGATGGCTACACCTTC
CDR3 protein: CASSTDRGVSDGYTF

D gene: NA
J gene: TRBJ2-2
V gene: TRBV7-8
clone size: NA
CDR3 DNA: TGTGCCAGCAGCTCCCCTGAGGTTGGCGGGGAGCTGTTTTTT
CDR3 protein: CASSSPEVGGELFF

D gene: NA
J gene: TRBJ1-5
V gene: TRBV7-6
clone size: few
CDR3 DNA: TGTGCCAGCAGCTTAGCGCTAGGGAAAAATCAGTCCCAGCATTTT
CDR3 protein: CASSLALGKNQSQHF

D gene: TRBD2
J gene: TRBJ2-2
V gene: TRBV7-9
clone size: few
CDR3 DNA: TGTGCCAGCAGCCCTACGGGGGGGCGCACCGGGGAGCTGTTTTTT
CDR3 protein: CASSPTGGRTGELFF

D gene: NA
J gene: TRBJ1-2
V gene: TRBV27
clone size: NA
CDR3 DNA: TGTGCCAGCAGTTCGGGCGGCTATGGCTACACCTTC
CDR3 protein: CASSSGGYGYTF

D gene: NA
J gene: TRBJ1-1
V gene: TRBV19
clone size: few
CDR3 DNA: TGTGCCAGTAGCCCCGATCAACACCGGTTGAACACTGAAGCTTTCTTT
CDR3 protein: CASSPDQHRLNTEAFF

D gene: TRBD2
J gene: TRBJ2-1
V gene: TRBV20-1
clone size: few
CDR3 DNA: TGCAGTGCTACAGGGCCTAGCGGGCTACGCAATGAGCAGTTCTTC
CDR3 protein: CSATGPSGLRNEQFF

D gene: TRBD2
J gene: TRBJ2-1
V gene: TRBV5-5
clone size: few
CDR3 DNA: TGTGCCAGCAGCATTTCCCCCTGGGGTAGCGGGAAATACAATGAGCAGTTCTTC
CDR3 protein: CASSISPWGSGKYNEQFF

D gene: TRBD1
J gene: TRBJ2-2
V gene: TRBV7-9
clone size: few
CDR3 DNA: TGTGCCAGCAGCTTAAAGGACAGGGCGGTCACCGGGGAGCTGTTTTTT
CDR3 protein: CASSLKDRAVTGELFF

D gene: TRBD1
J gene: TRBJ1-4
V gene: TRBV6-6
clone size: NA
CDR3 DNA: TGTGCCAGCAGCAAGACAGGGTTAATTCGTGAAAAACTGTTTTTT
CDR3 protein: CASSKTGLIREKLFF

D gene: TRBD1
J gene: TRBJ1-4
V gene: TRBV7-3
clone size: many
CDR3 DNA: TGTGCCAGCAGCTTATGGTCGGGACAGCTTGCAACTAATGAAAAACTGTTTTTT
CDR3 protein: CASSLWSGQLATNEKLFF

D gene: NA
J gene: TRBJ1-2
V gene: TRBV7-8
clone size: many
CDR3 DNA: TGTGCCAGCAGCTTAGTTAAGGGAACTGGCTACACCTTC
CDR3 protein: CASSLVKGTGYTF

D gene: NA
J gene: TRBJ1-1
V gene: TRBV4-1
clone size: few
CDR3 DNA: TGCGCCAGCAGCCATCCATTGGGGGCGGGTGAAGCTTTCTTT
CDR3 protein: CASSHPLGAGEAFF

D gene: NA
J gene: TRBJ1-5
V gene: TRBV28
clone size: few
CDR3 DNA: TGTGCCAGCAGTTTCCGAGGGAGCCAGCCCCAGCATTTT
CDR3 protein: CASSFRGSQPQHF

D gene: TRBD1
J gene: TRBJ2-5
V gene: TRBV20-1
clone size: NA
CDR3 DNA: TGCAGTGCTAGGGGACGCAGGGGGCAGGAGACCCAGTACTTC
CDR3 protein: CSARGRRGQETQYF

D gene: NA
J gene: TRBJ1-6
V gene: TRBV27
clone size: NA
CDR3 DNA: TGTGCCAGCGGGGTACAGGGCAGCTCACCCCTCCACTTT
CDR3 protein: CASGVQGSSPLHF

D gene: NA
J gene: TRBJ2-1
V gene: TRBV6-1
clone size: few
CDR3 DNA: TGTGCCAGCAGTGAAGTGGGCAGAGGATCCTACAATGAGCAGTTCTTC
CDR3 protein: CASSEVGRGSYNEQFF

D gene: NA
J gene: TRBJ2-2
V gene: TRBV19
clone size: NA
CDR3 DNA: TGTGCCAGTAGTATAGATCCCGACACCGGGGAGCTGTTTTTT
CDR3 protein: CASSIDPDTGELFF

D gene: TRBD1
J gene: TRBJ2-5
V gene: TRBV28
clone size: NA
CDR3 DNA: TGTGCCAGCAGTTTCCGCCCGGACAGGGGAGAGGGGCAAGAGACCCAGTACTTC
CDR3 protein: CASSFRPDRGEGQETQYF

D gene: NA
J gene: TRBJ2-3
V gene: TRBV7-2
clone size: NA
CDR3 DNA: TGTGCCAGCAGCTTAGGAGTGCTTGGAAGCGATACGCAGTATTTT
CDR3 protein: CASSLGVLGSDTQYF